The rows below give T cell receptor beta chains drawn from one sample of a study of cytomegalovirus exposure and HLA in healthy donors. Repertoires were generated with immunoSEQ multiplex PCR, while TCRdb's copy carries only in-frame clones and drops some. Of about 92,000 clones listed, 81% were seen once; the top ten hold about 1.2%. The specimen was PBMCs. Receptors were obtained from a girl aged 2 to 10 in good health and CMV-seropositive. Each CDR3 is given with its conserved first and last residue. Each record gives: V gene, clone size, D gene, J gene, CDR3 DNA, CDR3 protein. A D gene is named only where the DNA matches it firmly. Size values are once, few and many counts, or a class for expanded clones, and some rows have none.

V gene: TRBV7-9
clone size: once
D gene: TRBD1
J gene: TRBJ2-5
CDR3 DNA: TGTGCCAGCAGCTTAGCCGGGACAGGACAAGAGACCCAGTACTTC
CDR3 protein: CASSLAGTGQETQYF

V gene: TRBV6-1
clone size: NA
D gene: NA
J gene: TRBJ1-4
CDR3 DNA: TGTGCCAGCAGTGAAGGGGGGGTTGAAAAACTGTTTTTT
CDR3 protein: CASSEGGVEKLFF

V gene: TRBV4-2
clone size: few
D gene: NA
J gene: TRBJ2-1
CDR3 DNA: TGTGCCAGCAGCCAAGAATCTCCTAGCTCCTACAATGAGCAGTTCTTC
CDR3 protein: CASSQESPSSYNEQFF

V gene: TRBV28
clone size: few
D gene: NA
J gene: TRBJ1-2
CDR3 DNA: TGTGCCAGCAGCCGCAGGGAACCCGTCTATGGCTACACCTTC
CDR3 protein: CASSRREPVYGYTF

V gene: TRBV9
clone size: NA
D gene: TRBD2
J gene: TRBJ2-7
CDR3 DNA: TGTGCCAGCAGCGCGACTAGCGTGGTAAACGAGCAGTACTTC
CDR3 protein: CASSATSVVNEQYF

V gene: TRBV6-5
clone size: NA
D gene: NA
J gene: TRBJ2-7
CDR3 DNA: TGTGCCAGCAGTCCCGCGGGGTACGAGCAGTACTTC
CDR3 protein: CASSPAGYEQYF

V gene: TRBV19
clone size: NA
D gene: NA
J gene: TRBJ2-5
CDR3 DNA: TGTGCCAGTAGTCCCCAGGGAGAGACCCAGTACTTC
CDR3 protein: CASSPQGETQYF

V gene: TRBV18
clone size: NA
D gene: TRBD1
J gene: TRBJ2-7
CDR3 DNA: TGTGCCAGCTCACGACAGGGGGCCGTTAACGAGCAGTACTTC
CDR3 protein: CASSRQGAVNEQYF

V gene: TRBV20-1
clone size: NA
D gene: NA
J gene: TRBJ1-1
CDR3 DNA: TGCAGTGCTAACTCCCGAAGTCCTTTCTTT
CDR3 protein: CSANSRSPFF

V gene: TRBV6-6
clone size: NA
D gene: NA
J gene: TRBJ2-7
CDR3 DNA: TGTGCCAGCAGTCTCAGGGGAATTGGGGAGCAGTACTTC
CDR3 protein: CASSLRGIGEQYF

V gene: TRBV27
clone size: NA
D gene: TRBD1
J gene: TRBJ1-2
CDR3 DNA: TGTGCCAGCAGTCCGGGGACAGGGAGGGGGACTAGGGGTGGCTACACCTTC
CDR3 protein: CASSPGTGRGTRGGYTF

V gene: TRBV9
clone size: NA
D gene: TRBD2
J gene: TRBJ2-3
CDR3 DNA: TGTGCCAGCAGCGTAACTAGCGGAAGCACAGATACGCAGTATTTT
CDR3 protein: CASSVTSGSTDTQYF

V gene: TRBV21-1
clone size: NA
D gene: NA
J gene: TRBJ2-4
CDR3 DNA: TGTGCCAGCAGCAAGGAGGGGGCAGGGCACATTCAGTACTTC
CDR3 protein: CASSKEGAGHIQYF

V gene: TRBV10-2
clone size: NA
D gene: NA
J gene: TRBJ2-7
CDR3 DNA: TGCGCCAGCAGTGAGGGCGGCTACGAGCAGTACTTC
CDR3 protein: CASSEGGYEQYF

V gene: TRBV29-1
clone size: NA
D gene: NA
J gene: TRBJ2-2
CDR3 DNA: TGCAGCGCCCTTAACAGGGCCGGGGAGCTGTTTTTT
CDR3 protein: CSALNRAGELFF

V gene: TRBV25-1
clone size: NA
D gene: NA
J gene: TRBJ1-1
CDR3 DNA: TGTGCCAGCAGTGAATCTCCGAACACTGAAGCTTTCTTT
CDR3 protein: CASSESPNTEAFF

V gene: TRBV28
clone size: once
D gene: NA
J gene: TRBJ2-5
CDR3 DNA: TGTGCCAGCAGTTTACTCGATCACAGGCAAGAGACCCAGTACTTC
CDR3 protein: CASSLLDHRQETQYF

V gene: TRBV14
clone size: NA
D gene: TRBD2
J gene: TRBJ2-3
CDR3 DNA: TGTGCCAGCAGCCCCCAGCGGGAGCGCCCCACAGATACGCAGTATTTT
CDR3 protein: CASSPQRERPTDTQYF

V gene: TRBV2
clone size: few
D gene: NA
J gene: TRBJ2-7
CDR3 DNA: TGTGCCAGCAGCGAAAGTACAGGGAGTCAAGGTTACGAGCAGTACTTC
CDR3 protein: CASSESTGSQGYEQYF

V gene: TRBV25-1
clone size: NA
D gene: NA
J gene: TRBJ2-7
CDR3 DNA: TGTGCCAGCAGTAGACAGACCTCCTACGAGCAGTACTTC
CDR3 protein: CASSRQTSYEQYF

V gene: TRBV27
clone size: NA
D gene: TRBD2
J gene: TRBJ2-7
CDR3 DNA: TGTGCCAGCACCGGACTAGCGGGATCTCCGAACTACGAGCAGTACTTC
CDR3 protein: CASTGLAGSPNYEQYF

V gene: TRBV29-1
clone size: NA
D gene: NA
J gene: TRBJ2-1
CDR3 DNA: TGCAGCGTTGCTCCGGGGGTAACAATGACAAAGTTCTTC
CDR3 protein: CSVAPGVTMTKFF

V gene: TRBV7-6
clone size: few
D gene: NA
J gene: TRBJ2-1
CDR3 DNA: TGTGCCAGCAGCTTCCTAGCTCAGGAGCAGTTCTTC
CDR3 protein: CASSFLAQEQFF

V gene: TRBV20-1
clone size: NA
D gene: NA
J gene: TRBJ2-3
CDR3 DNA: TGCAGTGCACGAGGGGATACGCAGTATTTT
CDR3 protein: CSARGDTQYF

V gene: TRBV29-1
clone size: NA
D gene: NA
J gene: TRBJ2-2
CDR3 DNA: TGCAGCGTTTCACGAGAGCGGGACACCGGGGAGCTGTTTTTT
CDR3 protein: CSVSRERDTGELFF

V gene: TRBV29-1
clone size: NA
D gene: NA
J gene: TRBJ1-1
CDR3 DNA: TGCAGCGTTGACGGGGGGCGGTCTAACACTGAAGCTTTCTTT
CDR3 protein: CSVDGGRSNTEAFF

V gene: TRBV27
clone size: NA
D gene: TRBD2
J gene: TRBJ2-2
CDR3 DNA: TGTGCCAGCACCCTGTTGCCTAGCGGGAGCCCCGGGGAGCTGTTTTTT
CDR3 protein: CASTLLPSGSPGELFF

V gene: TRBV28
clone size: few
D gene: NA
J gene: TRBJ2-5
CDR3 DNA: TGTGCCAGCAGTCCACCCCCCCGGGGGAAAGGGGAGACCCAGTACTTC
CDR3 protein: CASSPPPRGKGETQYF

V gene: TRBV9
clone size: NA
D gene: NA
J gene: TRBJ1-1
CDR3 DNA: TGTGCCAGCAGCGCCATCACATCAGTGAACACTGAAGCTTTCTTT
CDR3 protein: CASSAITSVNTEAFF

V gene: TRBV7-9
clone size: NA
D gene: NA
J gene: TRBJ2-1
CDR3 DNA: TGTGCCAGCAGCTCCGGGGTGGAGCAGTTCTTC
CDR3 protein: CASSSGVEQFF

V gene: TRBV30
clone size: NA
D gene: TRBD1
J gene: TRBJ2-7
CDR3 DNA: TGTGCCTGGCGGGACAGCACCTACGAGCAGTACTTC
CDR3 protein: CAWRDSTYEQYF

V gene: TRBV28
clone size: NA
D gene: NA
J gene: TRBJ2-7
CDR3 DNA: TGTGCCAGCAGTTCCGTCTCCTACGAGCAGTACTTC
CDR3 protein: CASSSVSYEQYF

V gene: TRBV19
clone size: NA
D gene: TRBD2
J gene: TRBJ2-7
CDR3 DNA: TGTGCCAGTAGTTATCTAGCGGGCTACGAGCAGTACTTC
CDR3 protein: CASSYLAGYEQYF

V gene: TRBV7-8
clone size: NA
D gene: TRBD1
J gene: TRBJ1-1
CDR3 DNA: TGTGCCAGCAGCTTAATGGGACAGGCAATCTCTGAAGCTTTCTTT
CDR3 protein: CASSLMGQAISEAFF

V gene: TRBV5-3
clone size: NA
D gene: NA
J gene: TRBJ2-5
CDR3 DNA: TGTGCCCAGACCGCGGCAGAGACCTGGTCCTCCCAAGAGACCCAGTACTTC
CDR3 protein: CAQTAAETWSSQETQYF

V gene: TRBV30
clone size: once
D gene: TRBD2
J gene: TRBJ2-7
CDR3 DNA: TGTGCCTGGACTAGGGCGGGAGGATCAAGCGAGCAGTACTTC
CDR3 protein: CAWTRAGGSSEQYF

V gene: TRBV7-8
clone size: NA
D gene: NA
J gene: TRBJ1-1
CDR3 DNA: TGTGCCAGCAGCTTAGTGGGTCCGGCAGGGGTAGCTTTCTTT
CDR3 protein: CASSLVGPAGVAFF

V gene: TRBV19
clone size: NA
D gene: NA
J gene: TRBJ1-1
CDR3 DNA: TGTGCCAGTAGTATAGCGACTTCTGGTGGGACTGAAGCTTTCTTT
CDR3 protein: CASSIATSGGTEAFF

V gene: TRBV30
clone size: NA
D gene: NA
J gene: TRBJ1-5
CDR3 DNA: TGTGCCTGGAGTGTACGGATAAGCGAGGCCCAGCATTTT
CDR3 protein: CAWSVRISEAQHF

V gene: TRBV5-6
clone size: few
D gene: NA
J gene: TRBJ2-2
CDR3 DNA: TGTGCCAGCAGCTCGGACGTTCTACAGGGCGGGGAGCTGTTTTTT
CDR3 protein: CASSSDVLQGGELFF

V gene: TRBV5-1
clone size: NA
D gene: TRBD1
J gene: TRBJ2-7
CDR3 DNA: TGCGCCAGCGCGCGACAGGGGCCGAACGACGAGCAGTACTTC
CDR3 protein: CASARQGPNDEQYF

V gene: TRBV2
clone size: NA
D gene: NA
J gene: TRBJ2-7
CDR3 DNA: TGTGCCAGTGCAAGCGGATCAGGAGGGCTCCCCTACGAGCAGTACTTC
CDR3 protein: CASASGSGGLPYEQYF